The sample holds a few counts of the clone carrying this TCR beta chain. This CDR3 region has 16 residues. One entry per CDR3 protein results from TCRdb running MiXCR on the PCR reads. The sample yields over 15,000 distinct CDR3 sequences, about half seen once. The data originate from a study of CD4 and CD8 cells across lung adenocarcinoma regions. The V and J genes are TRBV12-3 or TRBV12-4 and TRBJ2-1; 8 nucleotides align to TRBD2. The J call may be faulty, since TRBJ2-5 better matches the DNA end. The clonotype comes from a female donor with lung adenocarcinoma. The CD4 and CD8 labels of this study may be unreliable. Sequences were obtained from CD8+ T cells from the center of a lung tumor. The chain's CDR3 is CASSFWGSGGRETQYF. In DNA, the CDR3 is TGTGCCAGCAGTTTTTGGGGCAGCGGGGGTCGGGAGACCCAGTACTTC.